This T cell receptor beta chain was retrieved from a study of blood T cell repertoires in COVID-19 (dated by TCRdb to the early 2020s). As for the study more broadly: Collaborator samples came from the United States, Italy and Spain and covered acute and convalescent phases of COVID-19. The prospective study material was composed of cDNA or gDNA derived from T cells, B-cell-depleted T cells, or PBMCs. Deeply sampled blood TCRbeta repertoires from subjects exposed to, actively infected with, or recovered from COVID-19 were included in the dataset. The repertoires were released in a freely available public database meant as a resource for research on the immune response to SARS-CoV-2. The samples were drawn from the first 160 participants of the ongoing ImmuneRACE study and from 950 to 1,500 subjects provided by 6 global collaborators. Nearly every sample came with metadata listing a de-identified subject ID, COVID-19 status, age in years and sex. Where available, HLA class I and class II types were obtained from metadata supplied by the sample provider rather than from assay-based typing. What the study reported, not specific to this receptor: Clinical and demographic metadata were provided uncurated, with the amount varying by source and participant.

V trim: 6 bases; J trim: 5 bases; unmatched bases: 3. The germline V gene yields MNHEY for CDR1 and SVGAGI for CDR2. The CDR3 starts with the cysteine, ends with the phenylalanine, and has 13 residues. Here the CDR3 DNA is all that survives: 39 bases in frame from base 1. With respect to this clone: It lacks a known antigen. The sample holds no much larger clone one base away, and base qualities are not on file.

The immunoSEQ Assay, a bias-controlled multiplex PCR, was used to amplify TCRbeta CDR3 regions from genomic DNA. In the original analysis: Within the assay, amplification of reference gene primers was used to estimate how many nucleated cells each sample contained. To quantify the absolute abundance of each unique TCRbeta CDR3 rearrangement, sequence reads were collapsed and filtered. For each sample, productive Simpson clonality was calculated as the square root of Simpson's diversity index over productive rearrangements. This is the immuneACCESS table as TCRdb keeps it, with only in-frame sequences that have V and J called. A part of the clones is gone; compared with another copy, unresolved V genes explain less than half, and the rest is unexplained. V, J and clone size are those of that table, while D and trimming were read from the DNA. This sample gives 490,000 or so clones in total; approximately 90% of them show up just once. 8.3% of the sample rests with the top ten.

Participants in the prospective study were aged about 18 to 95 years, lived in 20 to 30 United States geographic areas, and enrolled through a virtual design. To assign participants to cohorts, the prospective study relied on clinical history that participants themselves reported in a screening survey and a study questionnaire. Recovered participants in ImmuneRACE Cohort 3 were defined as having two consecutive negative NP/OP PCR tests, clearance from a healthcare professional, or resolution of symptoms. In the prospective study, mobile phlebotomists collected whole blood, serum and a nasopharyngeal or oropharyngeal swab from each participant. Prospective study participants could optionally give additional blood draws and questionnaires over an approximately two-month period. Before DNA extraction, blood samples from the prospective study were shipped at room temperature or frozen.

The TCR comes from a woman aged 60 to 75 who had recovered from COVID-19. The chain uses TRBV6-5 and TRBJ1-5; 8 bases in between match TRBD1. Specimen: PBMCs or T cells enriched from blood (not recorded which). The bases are TGTGCCAGCAGAGGCAGGGGGCATCAGCCCCAGCATTTT. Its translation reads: CASRGRGHQPQHF.